This T cell receptor beta chain was found in a study of blood T cells in healthy people across ages. This CDR3 comprises 12 residues. Germline V CDR1 and CDR2: MNHEY, SMNVEV (reference sequence). The V end lost 6 bases, the J end lost 5 bases, and 7 bases lay between the germline ends. The use of a sample-barcoded 5' primer and a J-beta primer mix characterized a second PCR of roughly 6 to 11 cycles. TCRdb independently ran MiXCR on the 5' RACE reads; one entry per CDR3 protein. The table lists 550,000 to 650,000 distinct CDR3 sequences, around 31% of them singletons. The chain employs TRBV27 and TRBJ2-2; D not resolved. The sequence derives from a woman older than 75 in good health. What was sequenced was blood. The CDR3 protein is CASRRQTGELFF. Here the CDR3 DNA reads TGTGCCAGCAGGAGGCAAACCGGGGAGCTGTTTTTT.